This TCR beta chain was recovered during a study of early T cells in non-severe SARS-CoV-2 infection (dated by TCRdb to the early 2020s). A note on the overall study: Bulk RNA from unsorted whole blood was used for TCR sequencing, so alpha and beta chains could not be paired.

The receptor library was made with 5' RACE. Instrument used: NextSeq 500. The TCR library protocol attached unique molecular identifiers to individual cDNA molecules to correct for sequencing error and PCR bias. TCR alpha and beta chains were both sequenced, and the abundances of alpha and beta sequences in each sample were closely correlated with each other. The study's processing was this. V gene, J gene and CDR3 annotation of TCR sequences was performed with Decombinator V4. Expanded TCRs were defined as changing significantly between any two time points under a Poisson model with p below 0.0001. TCR abundances were normalised to the total number of TCRs sequenced per sample and were expressed as counts per million. MAIT TCRs were defined by TRAV1-2 paired with TRAJ12, TRAJ20 or TRAJ33, and iNKT TCRs by TRAV10 paired with TRAJ18. VDJdb, accessed 1 November 2021, was searched for CMV, EBV and SARS-CoV-2 annotated TCRs, with TCRs annotated for multiple antigens excluded. TCRdb reprocessed the public reads (quality trimming at Q25 with fastp, clone calling with MiXCR) and kept in-frame beta chains. Each entry merges the rows of one CDR3 protein and shows their most common DNA and genes. These V and J calls derive from TCRdb rather than the authors' analysis. For this sample there are around 77,000 distinct CDR3 sequences; around 13% appear just once. The ten top clones hold roughly 4.3% of the sample.

Overall study results and their limits: VDJdb matching was skewed toward anti-spike CD8 responses and likely underestimated virus-specific expansions, missing private and CD4 specificities.

This clonotype was seen at least ten times. Its target antigen remains unknown. One base away there is no much larger clone; base qualities are not given. Sequences SQVTM (CDR1) and ANQGSEA (CDR2) are obtained from the germline V gene. The CDR3, cysteine through phenylalanine, is 12 amino acids long. Only the CDR3 DNA stays, 36 bases, in frame from base 1. The trim is 6 bases for V and 1 base for J, with a gap of 9 bases between the germline ends. A case-control design nested within a healthcare worker cohort in London, UK, was used, with weekly nasopharyngeal swab PCR tests and blood sampling performed. Healthcare workers were recruited during the week of the UK lockdown, between 23 and 31 March 2020, and followed weekly for up to about 16 weeks.

The sequencing used whole blood, collected at baseline. This chain joins TRBV29-1 to TRBJ2-5; TRBD2 might be the D gene, on 6 matching bases. The clonotype comes from an adult who was a healthcare worker with PCR-confirmed SARS-CoV-2 infection or an uninfected control (not recorded which). The CDR3 here reads CSVHGGQETQYF. In nucleotide form, the sequence is TGCAGCGTCCACGGGGGCCAAGAGACCCAGTACTTC.